The following is a T cell receptor beta chain sequence with its context. Which antigen it targets is not known. No clone much larger than this one lies a single base away; base qualities are absent. This specimen comes from a study of blood T cell repertoires in COVID-19 (dated by TCRdb to 2018 to 2020). Concerning the study at large: Samples covering the acute and convalescent phases of COVID-19 were provided by collaborators in the United States, Italy and Spain. The material from the prospective study consisted of cDNA or gDNA derived from T cells, B-cell-depleted T cells, or PBMCs. The dataset comprised deeply sampled blood TCRbeta repertoires from subjects exposed to, actively infected with, or recovered from COVID-19. A freely available public database, intended as a resource for researchers studying the immune response to SARS-CoV-2, is where the repertoires were released. Samples were obtained from the ongoing ImmuneRACE study (first 160 participants) and from 1,200 or so subjects provided by 6 global collaborators. A de-identified subject ID, COVID-19 status, age in years and sex were almost always included in the sample metadata. Where available, HLA class I and class II types were taken from metadata supplied by the sample provider and were not determined by assay-based typing. Overall results and qualifications from the work: The amount of clinical and demographic metadata varied by source and participant and was provided uncurated.

The immunoSEQ Assay, a bias-controlled multiplex PCR, was used to amplify TCRbeta CDR3 regions from genomic DNA. Under the source paper's analysis protocol: Within the assay, amplification of reference gene primers was used to estimate how many nucleated cells each sample contained. To quantify the absolute abundance of each unique TCRbeta CDR3 rearrangement, sequence reads were collapsed and filtered. For each sample, productive Simpson clonality was calculated as the square root of Simpson's diversity index over productive rearrangements. TCRdb took over this immuneACCESS table, retaining in-frame rearrangements with V and J assigned. Such tables are incomplete; in checked studies, under half of the missing clones stem from an unresolved V gene, and the remainder is unexplained. Clonal size and the V and J genes are those of that table, whereas D and trimming came from the DNA. The sample table lists some 140,000 clones, around 85% of them with a count of one. In total, the top ten clones hold 29% of the sample.

The CDR3 spans 13 residues, from the cysteine through the phenylalanine. Just CDR3 DNA is preserved here, 39 bases in frame from base 1. The germline V gene gives CDR1 as SNHLY and CDR2 as FYNNEI. V is pruned by 4 bases and J by 6 bases, leaving 4 bases of the junction without a gene match. The collaborating institutions used their own protocols to collect whole blood in K2EDTA tubes. For TCRbeta analysis, collaborator samples were shipped as frozen whole blood, as isolated PBMCs, or as DNA extracted from either sample type. Recombination connected TRBV2 to TRBJ1-2, with 8 bases matching TRBD1. This clonotype was obtained from a woman aged 55-70 years with acute or convalescent COVID-19. What was sequenced was peripheral blood. The CDR3 region has the sequence CASSGSGGNGYTF. Here is the DNA: TGTGCCAGCAGTGGGTCAGGGGGCAATGGCTACACCTTC.